The entry below describes one T cell receptor beta chain. The antigen remains undetermined. Trimming shortened V by 8 bases and J by 4 bases, and 21 bases separated the two germline ends. The length of the CDR3 is 16 residues. Germline V gene lookup returns CDR1 SNHLY and CDR2 FYNNEI. The data are from a study of cytomegalovirus exposure and HLA in healthy donors. Study-wide points: The only immune exposure information that was available was CMV serostatus.

60 Vbeta and 13 Jbeta primers were used in PCR. Using immunoSEQ multiplex PCR, the repertoire was profiled, and TCRdb retains in-frame clones only, with some absent. Seen here are around 100,000 clones, over 65% observed once, and the top ten hold 2% to 3%. The source material was PBMCs. The chain uses TRBV2 and TRBJ2-1, with D tentatively TRBD1 (6 bases). The origin of this receptor is a man aged 40-55 years in good health and CMV-seronegative. DNA for the CDR3: TGTGCCAGCCCAGCTTCCGGGACAAAGCTATACAATGAGCAGTTCTTC. It translates to CASPASGTKLYNEQFF.